This T cell receptor (beta chain) was retrieved from a study of radiotherapy plus CTLA-4 blockade in lung cancer. V was clipped by 6 bases and J by 6 bases; unmatched bases: 9. The CDR3 has 15 residues. Germline CDR1 LNHDA, CDR2 SQIVND (reference sequence). This clone has just one count. The data were produced by immunoSEQ multiplex PCR, yet TCRdb's version contains in-frame clones alone and is incomplete. The sample records around 45,000 clones, approximately 76% being singletons. The sequence was obtained from a human donor with non-small cell lung cancer who had stable disease on radiotherapy plus ipilimumab. The sequencing used peripheral blood, collected from a patient treated with radiotherapy plus ipilimumab. The gene calls are TRBV19 and TRBJ1-5, with TRBD1 matching over 9 bases. CDR3 protein: CASSQDRGSGQPQHF. The DNA for the CDR3 is TGTGCCAGTAGCCAGGACAGGGGTAGTGGTCAGCCCCAGCATTTT.